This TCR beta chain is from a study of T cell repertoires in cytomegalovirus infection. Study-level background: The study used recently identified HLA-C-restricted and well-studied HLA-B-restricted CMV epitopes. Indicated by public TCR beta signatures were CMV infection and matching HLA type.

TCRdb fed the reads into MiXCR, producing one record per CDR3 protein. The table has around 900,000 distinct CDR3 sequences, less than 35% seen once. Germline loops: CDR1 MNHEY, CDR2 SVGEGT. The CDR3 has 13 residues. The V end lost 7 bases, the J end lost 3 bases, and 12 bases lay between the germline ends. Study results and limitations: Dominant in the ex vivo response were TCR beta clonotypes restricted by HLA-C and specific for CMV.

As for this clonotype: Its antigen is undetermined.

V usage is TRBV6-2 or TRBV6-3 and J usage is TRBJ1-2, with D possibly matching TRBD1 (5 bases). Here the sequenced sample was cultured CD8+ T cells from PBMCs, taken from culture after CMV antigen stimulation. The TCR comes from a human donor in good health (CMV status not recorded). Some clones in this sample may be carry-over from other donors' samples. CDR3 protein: CASMGRGYYGYTF. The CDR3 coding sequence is TGTGCCAGCATGGGACGTGGATACTATGGCTACACCTTC.